One T cell receptor (beta chain) is described in this entry. While infection was still active, Seattle patients were enrolled and then followed longitudinally. The entry originates in a study of blood T cell repertoires in COVID-19. Profiled with immunoSEQ multiplex PCR; TCRdb holds only in-frame clones, not every one. Here the sample spans approximately 250,000 clones, around 90% being singletons. From germline, CDR1 is MNHNY and CDR2 SVGAGI (reference sequence). The CDR3 runs 13 residues. Between the trimmed V and J ends, which lost 8 bases and 5 bases, there was a span of 15 bases. Input material: peripheral blood. The TCR comes from a young man with COVID-19, enrolled during active disease. This sequence joins TRBV6-6 and TRBJ1-2, with a weak D call TRBD1 (6 bases). CDR3 in amino acids: CASQSDSYYGYTF. The DNA for the CDR3 is TGTGCCAGCCAGTCGGACAGCTATTATGGCTACACCTTC.